This TCR beta chain was identified during a study of OX40 agonist ivuxolimab in advanced cancers. As for the study in general: The group had a mean age of about 60 years, ranged from about 20 to 79, and was around 86% male. Whole-study findings and limits: Relative to CD4+ cells, CD8+ T cells on average had more expanded clones. Some of the lowest clonal expansion was seen in partial responders at 0.1-3.0 mg/kg.

The protocol was immunoSEQ multiplex PCR, while the TCRdb copy is restricted to in-frame clones and leaves out a portion. The sample consists of about 28,000 clones, roughly 87% of them appearing once. This clone was detected only once. Its antigen is unidentified. Germline CDR1 SEHNR, CDR2 FQNEAQ (reference sequence). V gave up 1 base and J gave up 5 bases; unmatched junction bases: 6. The CDR3 sequence is 16 residues long. The chain employs TRBV7-9 and TRBJ2-1, with 9 bases matching TRBD2. The sample here was CD4+ or CD8+ T cells sorted from blood, taken in a trial of the OX40 agonist ivuxolimab. This receptor was taken from an adult with an advanced solid tumor such as melanoma, head and neck, liver or kidney cancer. CDR3 sequence: CASSLGGLAGNNEQFF. The CDR3 DNA reads TGTGCCAGCAGCTTAGGGGGCCTAGCGGGAAACAATGAGCAGTTCTTC.